This T cell receptor beta chain was identified in a study of CD8 T cells in ankylosing spondylitis. Study-level points and caveats: Typical of ankylosing spondylitis blood, it appeared, was a TCR beta motif of 7 or 8 highly homologous variants.

This CDR3 contains 13 residues. Losses at the gene ends were 5 bases for V and 4 bases for J; bases not matched to a gene: 1. Per the germline V gene, CDR1 is MNHEY and CDR2 is SVGEGT. With regard to this clonotype: What it binds is not known.

The TCR beta libraries were generated through quantitative 5'-RACE incorporating molecular barcodes. MiXCR, applied by TCRdb to the 5' RACE reads, yields one record per CDR3 protein. This sample has around 180,000 distinct CDR3 sequences, with under 15% found just once. Source material: blood, either unsorted or a sorted T cell fraction (not recorded which). V is TRBV6-2 or TRBV6-3 and J is TRBJ2-1; 8 bases agree with TRBD2. This TCR came from a female donor with ankylosing spondylitis or in good health (not recorded which). CDR3 in DNA: TGTGCCAGCAGTGAGCGGGAGTACAATGAGCAGTTCTTC. Its translation is CASSEREYNEQFF.